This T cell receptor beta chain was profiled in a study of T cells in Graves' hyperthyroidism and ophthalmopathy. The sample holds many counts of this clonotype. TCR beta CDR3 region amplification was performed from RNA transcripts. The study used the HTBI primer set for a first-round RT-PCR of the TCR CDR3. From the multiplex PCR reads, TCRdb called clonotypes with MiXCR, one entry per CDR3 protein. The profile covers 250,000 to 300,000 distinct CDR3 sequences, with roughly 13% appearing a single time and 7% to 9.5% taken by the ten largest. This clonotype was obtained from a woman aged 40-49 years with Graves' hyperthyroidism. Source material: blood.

The CDR3 sequence is CASSFGTGMYTQYF. The CDR3, as DNA: TGTGCCAGCAGTTTTGGGACAGGGATGTATACGCAGTATTTT. The J gene is TRBJ2-3, the V gene TRBV28; TRBD1 matches 9 bases. Germline V gene data show CDR1 as MDHEN and CDR2 as SYDVKM. The CDR3 covers 14 residues. V lost 3 bases and J lost 7; bases outside the gene matches: 5.